This TCR beta chain was identified during a study of T cells in Graves' hyperthyroidism and ophthalmopathy. Study in general: Peripheral blood specimens were obtained at initial diagnosis, prior to any treatment.

Between the trimmed V and J ends, which lost 3 bases and 6 bases, there was a span of 14 bases. CDR3 length equals 14 residues. Germline CDR1 is LNHNV and CDR2 is YYDKDF (reference sequence). Researchers amplified the TCR beta CDR3 regions from RNA transcripts. HTBI primers were used for first-round RT-PCR of the TCR CDR3. From the multiplex PCR reads, TCRdb called clonotypes with MiXCR, one entry per CDR3 protein. The sample has fewer than 750,000 distinct CDR3 sequences; roughly 15% are singletons. This clonotype was detected ten times or more. This rearrangement joins TRBV15 to TRBJ1-1; the D gene is possibly TRBD1 (6 bases). Sequenced input: blood. The receptor was derived from a woman between 50 and 59 years old with Graves' ophthalmopathy. This CDR3 is CATSSAATGSEAFF. CDR3 nucleotides: TGTGCCACCAGCAGTGCAGCGACAGGATCTGAAGCTTTCTTT. Together with reference TRBV15 and TRBJ1-1, the CDR3 gives the full variable domain: DAMVIQNPRYQVTQFGKPVTLSCSQTLNHNVMYWYQQKSSQAPKLLFHYYDKDFNNEADTPDNFQSRRPNTSFCFLDIRSPGLGDTAMYLCATSSAATGSEAFFGQGTRLTVV.